The 9 T cell receptor beta chains below come from one sample, sequenced in a study of blood T cell repertoires in COVID-19. This table comes from immunoSEQ multiplex PCR, and its TCRdb copy is limited to in-frame clones, with some not included. The repertoire holds about 300,000 clones, with approximately 90% as singletons. The sequencing sample was made of peripheral blood. Receptor source: a woman in her fifties or sixties with COVID-19, enrolled during active disease.

The rearrangement uses TRBV6-6 and TRBJ2-3; no clear D gene. This CDR3 is 15 amino acids long. Trimming left V 6 bases short and J 1 base short, with 14 bases between. Germline V gene sequence: CDR1 MNHNY, CDR2 SVGAGI (reference sequence). CDR3 in amino acids: CASSPRRQGTDTQYF. CDR3 DNA sequence: TGTGCCAGCAGCCCACGCCGGCAGGGCACAGATACGCAGTATTTT.

The rearrangement joins TRBV27 to TRBJ1-1, with D possibly TRBD1 on 6 matching bases. In germline, CDR1 is MNHEY, CDR2 SMNVEV (reference sequence). The CDR3 has 14 amino acids. Trimming took 3 bases from V and 12 from J, leaving 20 bases between them. The CDR3 DNA is TGTGCCAGCAGTTTTGATGGCACAGGGAGCGCGACTTTCTTT. Protein: CASSFDGTGSATFF.

This clone was found once. The chain combines TRBV18 with TRBJ1-1, with D hard to call. V lost 1 base and J 1 base, leaving 19 bases between the germline ends. CDR1 is KGHSH, CDR2 LQKENI, per germline. This CDR3 contains 18 residues. In nucleotides, the CDR3 is TGTGCCAGCTCACCACTGCCAATACTCGGAGGGAGGAACACTGAAGCTTTCTTT. As protein: CASSPLPILGGRNTEAFF.

This clone has just one count. The gene calls are TRBV5-1 and TRBJ2-1; TRBD2 matches at 10 bases. The CDR3 has 16 amino acids. After removal of 3 bases from V and 7 bases from J, the junction contained 10 bases not matched to a gene. Germline V gene data show CDR1 as SGHRS and CDR2 as YFSETQ. CDR3 bases: TGCGCCAGCAGCTATCTGCTGGCTAGCGGGAGAAATGAGCAGTTCTTC. Residues: CASSYLLASGRNEQFF.

The rearrangement uses TRBV27 and TRBJ1-1; 8 bases fit TRBD1. CDR1 is MNHEY, CDR2 SMNVEV, per germline (reference sequence). This CDR3 region has 15 residues. Trimming cost V 5 bases and J 11 bases; bases outside gene matches: 16. The chain's CDR3 is CASSVRQGPTISAFF. The CDR3 DNA reads as TGTGCCAGCAGTGTGAGACAGGGGCCCACCATTTCGGCTTTCTTT.

In DNA form, the CDR3 reads TGCGCCAGCAGCCTCCGGGACAGGGGATTGGAAGCTTTCTTT. Amino acid sequence: CASSLRDRGLEAFF. The chain recombines TRBV4-1 with TRBJ1-1, with 10 bases identical to TRBD1. The trim removed 4 bases at V and 8 bases at J, leaving 7 bases unmatched. The CDR3 is made up of 14 amino acids. Per the germline V gene, CDR1 is MGHRA and CDR2 is YSYEKL.

The chain recombines TRBV28 with TRBJ2-4, with 7 bases that match TRBD1. This CDR3 contains 13 residues. The ends lost 6 bases at V and 15 bases at J; junction bases unmatched: 14. Germline CDR1 MDHEN, CDR2 SYDVKM. The CDR3 DNA sequence: TGTGCCAGCAGCCGGTCGACTACGGACAGGTGGTACTTC. The encoded protein is CASSRSTTDRWYF.

The V call is TRBV2, the J call TRBJ2-1; TRBD1 matches at 10 bases. Germline V gives CDR1 SNHLY, CDR2 FYNNEI. The CDR3 covers 15 residues. The junction had 6 bases not matched to a gene; V was cut back by 4 bases and J by 6 bases. The CDR3 is CASSAGQGVLNEQFF. The CDR3, as DNA: TGTGCCAGCAGTGCAGGACAGGGGGTCCTCAATGAGCAGTTCTTC. The full variable domain, with the rest looked up from reference TRBV2 and TRBJ2-1, is EPEVTQTPSHQVTQMGQEVILRCVPISNHLYFYWYRQILGQKVEFLVSFYNNEISEKSEIFDDQFSVERPDGSNFTLKIRSTKLEDSAMYFCASSAGQGVLNEQFFGPGTRLTVL.

The chain uses TRBV11-2 and TRBJ2-4, with TRBD1 identical over 7 bases. The germline CDR1 and CDR2 sequences are SGHAT and FQNNGV. The CDR3 covers 15 residues. The ends lost 6 bases at V and 4 bases at J; junction bases unmatched: 9. The CDR3, as DNA: TGTGCCAGCAGGTGGACTCGGGACAGTAAAAACATTCAGTACTTC. Translation gives CASRWTRDSKNIQYF.